These T cell receptor beta chains were read from a single sample in a study of OX40 agonist ivuxolimab in advanced cancers. The data were produced by immunoSEQ multiplex PCR, yet TCRdb's version contains in-frame clones alone and is incomplete. Here the sample spans about 66,000 clones, 86% being singletons. This specimen was CD4+ or CD8+ T cells sorted from blood, taken in a trial of the OX40 agonist ivuxolimab. These receptors all come from an adult with an advanced solid tumor such as melanoma, head and neck, liver or kidney cancer. The CDR3 runs from the conserved cysteine through the conserved F or W. A D gene is named only where the DNA matches it firmly. The size entry is marked missing in some rows and otherwise reads once, few, many or a size class.

j_call: TRBJ1-1
clone_size: once
cdr3_length: 18
v_call: TRBV7-8
d_call: NA
cdr3_nt: TGTGCCAGCAGCCCCAGCTCTAACGTCGGGCGCCGAAACACTGAAGCTTTCTTT
cdr3_aa: CASSPSSNVGRRNTEAFF

j_call: TRBJ2-3
clone_size: NA
cdr3_length: 12
v_call: TRBV7-2
d_call: NA
cdr3_nt: TGTGCCAGCAGCTTCCGAGCGGATACGCAGTATTTT
cdr3_aa: CASSFRADTQYF

j_call: TRBJ1-1
clone_size: NA
cdr3_length: 15
v_call: TRBV5-4
d_call: TRBD1
cdr3_nt: TGTGCCAGCAGCTTTCCGACCGGGACAGGGACTGAAGCTTTCTTT
cdr3_aa: CASSFPTGTGTEAFF

j_call: TRBJ1-4
clone_size: NA
cdr3_length: 14
v_call: TRBV7-8
d_call: NA
cdr3_nt: TGTGCCAGCAGCCATGGGGGGAATGGAGAAAAACTGTTTTTT
cdr3_aa: CASSHGGNGEKLFF

j_call: TRBJ1-1
clone_size: NA
cdr3_length: 13
v_call: TRBV4-1
d_call: NA
cdr3_nt: TGCGCCAGCAGCCGGCAGGGCACCCCTGAAGCTTTCTTT
cdr3_aa: CASSRQGTPEAFF

j_call: TRBJ1-6
clone_size: NA
cdr3_length: 12
v_call: TRBV27
d_call: NA
cdr3_nt: TGTGCCAGCAGTCCTCAAGCTTCACCCCTCCACTTT
cdr3_aa: CASSPQASPLHF

j_call: TRBJ2-7
clone_size: NA
cdr3_length: 14
v_call: TRBV10-3
d_call: TRBD1
cdr3_nt: TGTGCCATCATGAAAGGGGGCGGATCGTACGAGCAGTACTTC
cdr3_aa: CAIMKGGGSYEQYF

j_call: TRBJ2-3
clone_size: NA
cdr3_length: 15
v_call: TRBV5-1
d_call: NA
cdr3_nt: TGCGCCAGCAGCTTGTCCCAGGGCCCCGCAGATACGCAGTATTTT
cdr3_aa: CASSLSQGPADTQYF

j_call: TRBJ1-5
clone_size: NA
cdr3_length: 15
v_call: TRBV11-3
d_call: NA
cdr3_nt: TGTGCCAGCAGCTTAGATGGAGGGGGCAATCAGCCCCAGCATTTT
cdr3_aa: CASSLDGGGNQPQHF

j_call: TRBJ1-4
clone_size: NA
cdr3_length: 14
v_call: TRBV19
d_call: NA
cdr3_nt: TGTGCCAGTAAAGTGGTGGGGACCCTCGAAAAACTGTTTTTT
cdr3_aa: CASKVVGTLEKLFF

j_call: TRBJ2-3
clone_size: NA
cdr3_length: 13
v_call: TRBV5-4
d_call: NA
cdr3_nt: TGTGCCAGCAGACGGGGCGGCACAGATACGCAGTATTTT
cdr3_aa: CASRRGGTDTQYF

j_call: TRBJ1-4
clone_size: NA
cdr3_length: 14
v_call: TRBV19
d_call: NA
cdr3_nt: TGTGCCAGTAGTATTGACAGAAGTAATGAAAAACTGTTTTTT
cdr3_aa: CASSIDRSNEKLFF

j_call: TRBJ2-2
clone_size: NA
cdr3_length: 15
v_call: TRBV7-2
d_call: TRBD2
cdr3_nt: TGTGCCAGCAGCTGGAATAGCGGGGGAGACGGGGAGCTGTTTTTT
cdr3_aa: CASSWNSGGDGELFF

j_call: TRBJ2-3
clone_size: NA
cdr3_length: 15
v_call: TRBV11-2
d_call: NA
cdr3_nt: TGTGCCAGCAGCTCCCGAAGATCCGACACAGATACGCAGTATTTT
cdr3_aa: CASSSRRSDTDTQYF

j_call: TRBJ2-7
clone_size: NA
cdr3_length: 15
v_call: TRBV6-1
d_call: NA
cdr3_nt: TGTGCCAGCCTGGGGGGAATTTTGGGTGGGGTCGAGCAGTACTTC
cdr3_aa: CASLGGILGGVEQYF

j_call: TRBJ2-1
clone_size: NA
cdr3_length: 14
v_call: TRBV7-3
d_call: NA
cdr3_nt: TGTGCCAGCAGCCCCGCCCGGTCCTACAATGAGCAGTTCTTC
cdr3_aa: CASSPARSYNEQFF

j_call: TRBJ1-2
clone_size: NA
cdr3_length: 14
v_call: TRBV28
d_call: NA
cdr3_nt: TGTGCCAGCAGTTTATCTGACAGAACCTATGGCTACACCTTC
cdr3_aa: CASSLSDRTYGYTF

j_call: TRBJ2-3
clone_size: NA
cdr3_length: 14
v_call: TRBV7-2
d_call: TRBD1
cdr3_nt: TGTGCCAGCAGCCAGGAGGGGACAGGAGATACGCAGTATTTT
cdr3_aa: CASSQEGTGDTQYF

j_call: TRBJ2-5
clone_size: NA
cdr3_length: 17
v_call: TRBV9
d_call: TRBD2
cdr3_nt: TGTGCCAGCAGCGTAGAAGGGCTAGCGGGGACCCAAGAGACCCAGTACTTC
cdr3_aa: CASSVEGLAGTQETQYF

j_call: TRBJ1-2
clone_size: once
cdr3_length: 13
v_call: TRBV2
d_call: TRBD1
cdr3_nt: TGTGCCAGCAGACCGGGGACAGTTGATGGCTACACCTTC
cdr3_aa: CASRPGTVDGYTF

j_call: TRBJ2-2
clone_size: NA
cdr3_length: 16
v_call: TRBV5-6
d_call: NA
cdr3_nt: TGTGCCAGCAGCTTTTATCGATCGCAGGTTGTCGGGGAGCTGTTTTTT
cdr3_aa: CASSFYRSQVVGELFF

j_call: TRBJ1-4
clone_size: NA
cdr3_length: 16
v_call: TRBV11-2
d_call: NA
cdr3_nt: TGTGCCAGCAGCTCCATTGCAGGGTGGACTAATGAAAAACTGTTTTTT
cdr3_aa: CASSSIAGWTNEKLFF

j_call: TRBJ1-1
clone_size: NA
cdr3_length: 16
v_call: TRBV4-1
d_call: NA
cdr3_nt: TGCGCCAGCAGCCAAGATCTAGTGGATGGGGACACTGAAGCTCTCTTT
cdr3_aa: CASSQDLVDGDTEALF

j_call: TRBJ2-5
clone_size: NA
cdr3_length: 15
v_call: TRBV18
d_call: TRBD1
cdr3_nt: TGTGCCAGCTCACCTCCGGGACAGATACAAGAGACCCAGTACTTC
cdr3_aa: CASSPPGQIQETQYF